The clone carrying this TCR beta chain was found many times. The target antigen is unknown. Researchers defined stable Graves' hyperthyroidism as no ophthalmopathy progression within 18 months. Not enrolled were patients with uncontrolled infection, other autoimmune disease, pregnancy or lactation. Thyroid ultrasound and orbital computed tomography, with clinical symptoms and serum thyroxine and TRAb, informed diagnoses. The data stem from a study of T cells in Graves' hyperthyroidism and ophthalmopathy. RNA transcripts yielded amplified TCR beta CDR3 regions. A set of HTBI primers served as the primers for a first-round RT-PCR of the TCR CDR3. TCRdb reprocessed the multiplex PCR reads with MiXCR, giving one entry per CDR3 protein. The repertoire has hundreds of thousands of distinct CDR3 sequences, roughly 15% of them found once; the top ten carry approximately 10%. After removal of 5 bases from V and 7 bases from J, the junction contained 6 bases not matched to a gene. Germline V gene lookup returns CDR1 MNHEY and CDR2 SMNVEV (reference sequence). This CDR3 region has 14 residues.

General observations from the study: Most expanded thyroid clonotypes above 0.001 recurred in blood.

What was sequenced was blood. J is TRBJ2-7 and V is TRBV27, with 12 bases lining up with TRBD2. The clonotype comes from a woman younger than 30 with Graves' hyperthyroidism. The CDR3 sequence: CASSPWTSGDEQYF. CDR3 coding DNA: TGTGCCAGCAGTCCTTGGACTAGCGGGGATGAGCAGTACTTC.